The subject of this entry is one T cell receptor beta chain. Clones were sequenced by immunoSEQ multiplex PCR, and TCRdb holds only the in-frame ones, with some missing. Altogether approximately 190,000 clones are present, approximately 80% being singletons, with the ten largest covering approximately 7.2%. The data belong to a study of blood T cell repertoires in COVID-19. As for the study in general: Sites in the United States, Italy and Spain provided acute and convalescent COVID-19 samples.

Per the germline V gene, CDR1 is SEHNR and CDR2 is FQNEAQ (reference sequence). Trimming took 5 bases from V and 5 from J; bases not matched to a gene: 8. This CDR3 has 16 residues. J is TRBJ2-3 and V is TRBV7-9; TRBD2 agrees at 12 bases. The sequenced sample consisted of peripheral blood. The source of this sequence is a human donor with acute or convalescent COVID-19. The donor label of this sample is uncertain. This CDR3 reads CASSPRGLAGQDTQYF. The CDR3 DNA is TGTGCCAGCAGCCCCCGCGGACTAGCGGGACAAGATACGCAGTATTTT.